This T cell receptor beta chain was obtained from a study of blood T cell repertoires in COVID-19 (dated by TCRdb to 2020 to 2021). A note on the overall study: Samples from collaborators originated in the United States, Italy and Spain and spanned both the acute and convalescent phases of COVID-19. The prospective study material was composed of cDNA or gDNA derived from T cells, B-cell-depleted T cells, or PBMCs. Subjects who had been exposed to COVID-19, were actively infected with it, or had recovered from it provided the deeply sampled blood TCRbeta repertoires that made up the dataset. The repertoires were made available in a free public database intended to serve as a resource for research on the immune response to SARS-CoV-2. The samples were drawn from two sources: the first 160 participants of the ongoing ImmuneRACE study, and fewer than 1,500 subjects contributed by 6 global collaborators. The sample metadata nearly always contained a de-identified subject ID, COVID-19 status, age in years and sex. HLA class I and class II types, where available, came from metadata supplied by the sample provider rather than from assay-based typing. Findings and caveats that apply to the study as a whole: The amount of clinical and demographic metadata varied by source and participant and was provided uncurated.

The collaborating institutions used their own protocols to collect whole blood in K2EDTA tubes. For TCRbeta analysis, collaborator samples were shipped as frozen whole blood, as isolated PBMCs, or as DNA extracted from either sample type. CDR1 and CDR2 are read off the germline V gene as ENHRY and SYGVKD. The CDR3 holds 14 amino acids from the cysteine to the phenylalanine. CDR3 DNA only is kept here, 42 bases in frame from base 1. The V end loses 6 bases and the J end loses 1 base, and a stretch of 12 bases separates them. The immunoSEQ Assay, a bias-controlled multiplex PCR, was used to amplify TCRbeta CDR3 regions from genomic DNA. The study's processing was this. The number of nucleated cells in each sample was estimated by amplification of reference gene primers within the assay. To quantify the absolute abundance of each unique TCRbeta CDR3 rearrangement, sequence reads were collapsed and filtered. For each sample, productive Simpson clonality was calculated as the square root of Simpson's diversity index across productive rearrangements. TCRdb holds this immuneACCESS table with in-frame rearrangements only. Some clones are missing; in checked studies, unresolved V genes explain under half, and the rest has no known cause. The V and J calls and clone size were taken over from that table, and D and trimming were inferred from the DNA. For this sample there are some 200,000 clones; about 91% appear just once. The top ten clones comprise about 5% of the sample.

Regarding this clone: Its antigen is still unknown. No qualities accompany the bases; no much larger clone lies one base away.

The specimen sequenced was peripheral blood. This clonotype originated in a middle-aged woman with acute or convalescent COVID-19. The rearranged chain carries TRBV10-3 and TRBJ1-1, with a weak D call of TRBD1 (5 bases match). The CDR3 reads CAIRAGPENTEAFF. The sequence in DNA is TGTGCCATCAGGGCGGGACCCGAGAACACTGAAGCTTTCTTT.